Below, 5 T cell receptor beta chains from the same sample are listed, as sequenced in a study of blood T cell repertoires in COVID-19. Assay: immunoSEQ multiplex PCR; the TCRdb copy retains only in-frame clones and omits some. This sample has about 180,000 clones; 86% occur once, and the top ten carry about 9.7%. Specimen: PBMCs or T cells enriched from blood (not recorded which). Every receptor here comes from a woman aged 25 to 39 who had recovered from COVID-19.

The rearrangement joins TRBV2 to TRBJ2-7; TRBD2 aligns across 8 bases. The CDR3 extends over 16 amino acids. Germline V CDR1 and CDR2: SNHLY, FYNNEI. The junction had 11 bases not matched to a gene; V was cut back by 7 bases and J by 0 bases. CDR3 nucleotides: TGTGCCAGCAACGAGGGAACTAGCGGTCTCTCCTACGAGCAGTACTTC. This translates into CASNEGTSGLSYEQYF. The whole variable domain, filled in from reference TRBV2 and TRBJ2-7, reads EPEVTQTPSHQVTQMGQEVILRCVPISNHLYFYWYRQILGQKVEFLVSFYNNEISEKSEIFDDQFSVERPDGSNFTLKIRSTKLEDSAMYFCASNEGTSGLSYEQYFGPGTRLTVT.

This clone was seen repeatedly, ten times or more. The V call is TRBV7-9, the J call TRBJ1-2, with a tentative D call TRBD1 (6 bases). Germline V lookup: CDR1 SEHNR, CDR2 FQNEAQ (reference sequence). The V and J ends lost 5 bases and 8 bases respectively, with 15 bases between them. This CDR3 is built from 13 residues. CDR3 amino acids: CASSQDQGLGYTF. As DNA, the CDR3 is TGTGCCAGCAGCCAAGATCAGGGGCTCGGCTACACCTTC. Full variable domain (outside the CDR3, taken from reference TRBV7-9 and TRBJ1-2): DTGVSQNPRHKITKRGQNVTFRCDPISEHNRLYWYRQTLGQGPEFLTYFQNEAQLEKSRLLSDRFSAERPKGSFSTLEIQRTEQGDSAMYLCASSQDQGLGYTFGSGTRLTVV.

CDR3 nucleotides: TGTGCCAGCAGCTTACTCCGGACAGGGGGGAGCTCCTACAATGAGCAGTTCTTC. As protein: CASSLLRTGGSSYNEQFF. The rearrangement joins TRBV7-8 to TRBJ2-1; TRBD1 agrees at 10 bases. Germline lookup yields CDR1 SGHVS and CDR2 FQNEAQ. V shed 2 bases, J shed 0 bases, and the junction held 7 bases outside the gene matches. The CDR3 loop spans 18 amino acids. Variable domain in full (rest from reference TRBV7-8 and TRBJ2-1): GAGVSQSPRYKVAKRGQDVALRCDPISGHVSLFWYQQALGQGPEFLTYFQNEAQLDKSGLPSDRFFAERPEGSVSTLKIQRTQQEDSAVYLCASSLLRTGGSSYNEQFFGPGTRLTVL.

The genes are TRBV29-1 and TRBJ2-1, with 8 bases lining up with TRBD2. With V trimmed by 6 bases and J by 7 bases, 11 bases remained unmatched. CDR3 length: 14 amino acids. The germline V gene has CDR1 SQVTM and CDR2 ANQGSEA. DNA of the CDR3: TGCAGCGTCAACGGCCGGGAGGGCCTAAATGAGCAGTTCTTC. Translation: CSVNGREGLNEQFF.

This chain connects TRBV28 to TRBJ1-2; D is possibly TRBD1 (6 bases). CDR3 size: 13 residues. The germline V gene encodes CDR1 MDHEN and CDR2 SYDVKM. The ends were cut back, 7 bases at V and 3 bases at J, with 12 bases in the middle. CDR3 protein: CASTTGSYYGYTF. The CDR3, as DNA: TGTGCCAGCACAACAGGGTCTTACTATGGCTACACCTTC.